This T cell receptor (beta chain) was obtained from a study of sequential checkpoint blockade in melanoma. V lost 5 bases to trimming and J lost 8 bases, with 9 bases between them. In germline, CDR1 is SGHAT, CDR2 FQNNGV. The CDR3 contains 11 residues. Treatment in this sample: randomized to nivolumab then ipilimumab (arm A) or the reverse (arm B). TCRdb's table, derived via immunoSEQ multiplex PCR, lists solely in-frame clones and lacks some. The repertoire holds tens of thousands of clones, with just over 85% as singletons. The V gene is TRBV11-2, the J gene TRBJ1-1, with D unresolved. Source: CD8+ T cells sorted from blood (inferred from file names), taken from a patient given nivolumab and ipilimumab in sequence. The origin of this receptor is a human donor with melanoma. CDR3 sequence: CASSHSIEAFF. In DNA, the CDR3 is TGTGCCAGCAGCCATAGCATAGAAGCTTTCTTT.